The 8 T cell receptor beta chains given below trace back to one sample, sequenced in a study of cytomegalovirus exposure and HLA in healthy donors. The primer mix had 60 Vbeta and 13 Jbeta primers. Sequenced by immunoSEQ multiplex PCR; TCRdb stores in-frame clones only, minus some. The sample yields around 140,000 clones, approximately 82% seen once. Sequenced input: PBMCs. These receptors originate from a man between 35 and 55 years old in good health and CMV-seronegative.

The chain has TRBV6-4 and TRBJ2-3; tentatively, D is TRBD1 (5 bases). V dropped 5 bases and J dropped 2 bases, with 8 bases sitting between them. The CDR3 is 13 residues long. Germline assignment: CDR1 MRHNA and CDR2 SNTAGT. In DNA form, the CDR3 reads TGTGCCAGCAGTCCAGGGTTCACAGATACGCAGTATTTT. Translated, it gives CASSPGFTDTQYF.

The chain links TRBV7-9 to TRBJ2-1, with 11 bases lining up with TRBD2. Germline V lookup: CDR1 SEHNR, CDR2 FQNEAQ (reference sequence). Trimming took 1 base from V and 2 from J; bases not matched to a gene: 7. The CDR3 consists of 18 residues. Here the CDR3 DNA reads TGTGCCAGCAGCTTAGGAGTAGCGGGAGGGCACCCCTACAATGAGCAGTTCTTC. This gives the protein CASSLGVAGGHPYNEQFF.

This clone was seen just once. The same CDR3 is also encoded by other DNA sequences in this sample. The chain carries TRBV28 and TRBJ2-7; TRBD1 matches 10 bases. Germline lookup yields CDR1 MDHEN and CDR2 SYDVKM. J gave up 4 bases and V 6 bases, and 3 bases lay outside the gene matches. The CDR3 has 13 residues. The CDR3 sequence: CASRGQGFYEQYF. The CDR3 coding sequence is TGTGCCAGCAGGGGACAGGGGTTTTACGAGCAGTACTTC.

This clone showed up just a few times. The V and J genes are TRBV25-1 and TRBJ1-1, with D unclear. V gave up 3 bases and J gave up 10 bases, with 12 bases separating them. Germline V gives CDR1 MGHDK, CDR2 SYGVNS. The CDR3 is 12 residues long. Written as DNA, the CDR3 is TGTGCCAGCAGTGATAACCGGGTCCCAGCTTTCTTT. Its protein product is CASSDNRVPAFF.

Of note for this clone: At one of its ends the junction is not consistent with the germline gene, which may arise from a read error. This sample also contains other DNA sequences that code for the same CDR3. The CDR3 protein is CASSRQGVGNQPQHF. Here the CDR3 DNA reads TGCGCCAGCTCCCGACAGGGGGTTGGCAATCAGCCCCAGCATTTT. The chain couples TRBV18 to TRBJ1-5; 9 positions agree with TRBD1. Germline-derived CDR1 and CDR2 are KGHSH and LQKENI. The CDR3 has 15 amino acids.

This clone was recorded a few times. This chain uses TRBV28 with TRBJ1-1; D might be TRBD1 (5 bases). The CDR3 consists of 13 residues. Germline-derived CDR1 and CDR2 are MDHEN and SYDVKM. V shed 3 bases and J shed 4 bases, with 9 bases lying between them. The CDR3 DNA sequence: TGTGCCAGCAGTTTTGGGGGGGGCACTGAAGCTTTCTTT. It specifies CASSFGGGTEAFF.

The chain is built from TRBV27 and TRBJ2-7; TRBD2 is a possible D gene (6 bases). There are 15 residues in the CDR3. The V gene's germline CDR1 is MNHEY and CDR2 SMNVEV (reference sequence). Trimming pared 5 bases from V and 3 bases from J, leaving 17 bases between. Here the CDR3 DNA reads TGTGCCAGCAGTATTATCGGGACTCAAAGCTACGAGCAGTACTTC. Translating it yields CASSIIGTQSYEQYF.

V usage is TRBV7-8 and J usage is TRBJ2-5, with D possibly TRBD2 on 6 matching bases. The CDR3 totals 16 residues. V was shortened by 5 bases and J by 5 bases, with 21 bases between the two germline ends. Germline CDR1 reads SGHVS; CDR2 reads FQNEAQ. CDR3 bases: TGTGCCAGCAGCCCTCACCCCGGGGAGGTGGGGGAGACCCAGTACTTC. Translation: CASSPHPGEVGETQYF.